This TCR beta chain stems from a study of blood T cells in healthy people across ages. In regard to this clonotype: Antigen unknown.

The authors ran a second PCR of 7 to 11 cycles using a sample-barcoded 5' primer and a J-beta primer mix. Each TCR beta cDNA got a 12-nucleotide random molecular identifier. TCRdb re-analysed the 5' RACE reads in MiXCR, keeping a single row per CDR3 protein. The table lists 1.5 million to 2 million distinct CDR3 sequences, roughly 49% of them singletons, with over 2% in the top ten. The junction had 3 bases not matched to a gene; V was cut back by 4 bases and J by 0 bases. Germline CDR1 reads SNHLY; CDR2 reads FYNNEI. The CDR3 contains 15 residues. Study-level findings and limits: Both naive CD4+ cell counts and diversity were greater in long-lived donors than in aged donors. A strong correlation between TCR beta diversity and naive T cell percentage was seen.

Drawn from each donor were approximately 9.5 milliliters of peripheral blood. This receptor was taken from a woman aged 40-49 years in good health. The chain uses TRBV2 and TRBJ2-4; 7 bases match TRBD1. The material sequenced was blood. CDR3 sequence reads: CASSVTGRAKNIQYF. CDR3 DNA: TGTGCCAGCAGTGTGACAGGGCGAGCCAAAAACATTCAGTACTTC. The full variable domain, with the rest looked up from reference TRBV2 and TRBJ2-4, is EPEVTQTPSHQVTQMGQEVILRCVPISNHLYFYWYRQILGQKVEFLVSFYNNEISEKSEIFDDQFSVERPDGSNFTLKIRSTKLEDSAMYFCASSVTGRAKNIQYFGAGTRLSVL.